The clone carrying this T cell receptor (beta chain) was seen a few times. The CDR3 loop spans 17 amino acids. V was cut by 2 bases and J by 0 bases, with 14 bases left in between. From germline, CDR1 is KGHSH and CDR2 LQKENI. These data come from a study of regulatory T cells in long-lasting Graves disease. Arm-PCR of CDR3 regions and iRepertoire HTBI primers were the basis on which TCR beta libraries were built. TCRdb processed the multiplex PCR reads anew with MiXCR; each CDR3 protein has one entry. The sample lists about 540,000 distinct CDR3 sequences; roughly 13% were seen once. Described time point: newly diagnosed GD, antithyroid drugs for less than 3 months. Researchers made the TCR library from RNA that was extracted from PBMCs. The data also belong to a second study, concerning T cells in Graves' hyperthyroidism and ophthalmopathy.

The specimen was peripheral blood mononuclear cells (PBMCs), collected at new diagnosis, from a patient treated with antithyroid drugs. V gene TRBV18 combines with J gene TRBJ1-5; D is undetermined. This sequence was found in a man aged 25 to 40 with Graves disease. The CDR3 protein is CASSPGKGYYSNQPQHF. CDR3 sequence (DNA): TGTGCCAGCTCACCAGGGAAAGGGTACTATAGCAATCAGCCCCAGCATTTT.